This TCR beta chain is from a study of control samples from healthy donors and cancer patients. Trimming took off 6 bases at V and 7 bases at J, with 12 bases between the two ends. The CDR3 consists of 12 residues. Assay: immunoSEQ multiplex PCR; the TCRdb copy retains only in-frame clones and omits some. The sample lists approximately 180,000 clones; 91% were seen once. The rearrangement joins TRBV12-3 or TRBV12-4 to TRBJ1-2; no clear D gene. This clonotype was sampled from a woman in her forties in good health. The sample was blood. CDR3 nucleotides: TGTGCCAGCAGCCAGCGTTTGGGTGGCTACACCTTC. Translating it yields CASSQRLGGYTF.